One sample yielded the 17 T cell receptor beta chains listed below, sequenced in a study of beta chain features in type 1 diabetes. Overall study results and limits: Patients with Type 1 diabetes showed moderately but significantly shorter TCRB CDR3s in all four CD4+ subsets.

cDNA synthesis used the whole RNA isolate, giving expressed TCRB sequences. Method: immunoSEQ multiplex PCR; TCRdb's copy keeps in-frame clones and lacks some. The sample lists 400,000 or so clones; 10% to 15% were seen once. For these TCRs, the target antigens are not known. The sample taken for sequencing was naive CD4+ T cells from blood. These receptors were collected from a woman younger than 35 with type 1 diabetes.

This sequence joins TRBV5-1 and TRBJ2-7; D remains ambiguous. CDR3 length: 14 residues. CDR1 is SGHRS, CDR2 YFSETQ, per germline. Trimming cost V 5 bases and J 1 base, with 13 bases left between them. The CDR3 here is CASSISILSYEQYF. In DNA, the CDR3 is TGCGCCAGCAGTATATCTATACTGTCCTACGAGCAGTACTTC.

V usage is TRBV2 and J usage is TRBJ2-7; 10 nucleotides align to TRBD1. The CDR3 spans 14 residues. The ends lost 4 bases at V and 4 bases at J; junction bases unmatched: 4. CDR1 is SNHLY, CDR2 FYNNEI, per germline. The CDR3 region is CASSGQGARYEQYF. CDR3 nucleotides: TGTGCCAGCAGTGGACAGGGGGCGCGGTACGAGCAGTACTTC.

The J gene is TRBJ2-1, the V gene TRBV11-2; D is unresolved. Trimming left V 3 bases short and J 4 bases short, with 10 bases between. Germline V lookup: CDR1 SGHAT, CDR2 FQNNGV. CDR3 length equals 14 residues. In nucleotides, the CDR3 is TGTGCCAGCAGCTTGTTCCAGAATTACAATGAGCAGTTCTTC. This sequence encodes CASSLFQNYNEQFF. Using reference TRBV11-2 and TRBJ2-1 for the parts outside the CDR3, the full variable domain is EAGVAQSPRYKIIEKRQSVAFWCNPISGHATLYWYQQILGQGPKLLIQFQNNGVVDDSQLPKDRFSAERLKGVDSTLKIQPAKLEDSAVYLCASSLFQNYNEQFFGPGTRLTVL.

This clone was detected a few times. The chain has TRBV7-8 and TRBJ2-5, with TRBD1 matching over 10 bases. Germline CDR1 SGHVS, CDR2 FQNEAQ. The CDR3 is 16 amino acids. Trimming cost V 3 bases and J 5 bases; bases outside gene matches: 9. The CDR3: CASSFGRDRGWETQYF. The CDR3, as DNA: TGTGCCAGCAGCTTCGGACGGGACAGGGGTTGGGAGACCCAGTACTTC.

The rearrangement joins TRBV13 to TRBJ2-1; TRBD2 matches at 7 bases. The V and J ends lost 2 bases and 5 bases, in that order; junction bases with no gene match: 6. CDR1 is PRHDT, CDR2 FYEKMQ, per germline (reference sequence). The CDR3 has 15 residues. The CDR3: CASSLIGLEDNEQFF. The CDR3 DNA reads TGTGCCAGCAGCTTAATAGGACTAGAAGACAATGAGCAGTTCTTC.

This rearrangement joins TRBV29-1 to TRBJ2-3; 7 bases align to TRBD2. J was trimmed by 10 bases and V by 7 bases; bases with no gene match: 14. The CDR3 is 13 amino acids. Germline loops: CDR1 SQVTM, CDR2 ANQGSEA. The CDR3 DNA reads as TGCAGCGGAAGGGGCGGGAGCGTTGATTCGCAGTATTTT. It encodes CSGRGGSVDSQYF.

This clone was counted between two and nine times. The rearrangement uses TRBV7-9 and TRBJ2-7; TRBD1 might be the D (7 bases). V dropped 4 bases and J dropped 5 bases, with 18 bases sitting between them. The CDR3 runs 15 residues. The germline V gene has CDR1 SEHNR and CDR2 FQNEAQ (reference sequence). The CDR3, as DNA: TGTGCCAGCAGCTCCAATAGGGGGCGGGGTAACGAGCAGTACTTC. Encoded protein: CASSSNRGRGNEQYF.

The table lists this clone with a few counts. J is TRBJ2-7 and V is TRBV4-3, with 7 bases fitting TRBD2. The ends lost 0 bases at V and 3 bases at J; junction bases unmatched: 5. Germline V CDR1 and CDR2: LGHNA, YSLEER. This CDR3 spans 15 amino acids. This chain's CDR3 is CASSQDYSGGYEQYF. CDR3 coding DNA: TGCGCCAGCAGCCAAGATTATTCGGGGGGCTACGAGCAGTACTTC.

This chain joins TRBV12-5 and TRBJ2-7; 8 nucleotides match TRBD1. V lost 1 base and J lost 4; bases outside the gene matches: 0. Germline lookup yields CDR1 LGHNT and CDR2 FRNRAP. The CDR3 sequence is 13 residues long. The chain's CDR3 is CASGLGTGYEQYF. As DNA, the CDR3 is TGTGCTAGTGGTTTGGGGACAGGGTACGAGCAGTACTTC.

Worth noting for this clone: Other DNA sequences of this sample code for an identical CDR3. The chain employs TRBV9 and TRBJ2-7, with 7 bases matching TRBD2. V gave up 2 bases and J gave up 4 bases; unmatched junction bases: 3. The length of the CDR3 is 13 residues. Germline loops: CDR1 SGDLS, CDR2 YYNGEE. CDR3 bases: TGTGCCAGCAGCGTGGGGGGGGTTTACGAGCAGTACTTC. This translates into CASSVGGVYEQYF.

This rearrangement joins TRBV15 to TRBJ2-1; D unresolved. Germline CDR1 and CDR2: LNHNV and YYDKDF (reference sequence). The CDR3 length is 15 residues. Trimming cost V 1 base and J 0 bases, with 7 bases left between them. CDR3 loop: CATSRADTSYNEQFF. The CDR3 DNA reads TGTGCCACCAGCAGAGCCGACACCTCCTACAATGAGCAGTTCTTC.

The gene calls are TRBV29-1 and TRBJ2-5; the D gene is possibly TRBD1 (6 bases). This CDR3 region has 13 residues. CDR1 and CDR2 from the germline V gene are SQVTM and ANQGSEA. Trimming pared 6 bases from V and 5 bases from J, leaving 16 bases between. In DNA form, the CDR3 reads TGCAGCGTCCTACGCCGACAGGCGGAGACCCAGTACTTC. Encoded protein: CSVLRRQAETQYF.

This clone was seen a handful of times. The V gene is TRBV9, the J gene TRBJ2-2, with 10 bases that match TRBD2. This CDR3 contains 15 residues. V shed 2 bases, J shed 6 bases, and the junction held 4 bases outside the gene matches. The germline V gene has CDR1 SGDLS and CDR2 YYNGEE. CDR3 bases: TGTGCCAGCAGCGTCTTAGCGGGAGGCCCCGGGGAGCTGTTTTTT. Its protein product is CASSVLAGGPGELFF.

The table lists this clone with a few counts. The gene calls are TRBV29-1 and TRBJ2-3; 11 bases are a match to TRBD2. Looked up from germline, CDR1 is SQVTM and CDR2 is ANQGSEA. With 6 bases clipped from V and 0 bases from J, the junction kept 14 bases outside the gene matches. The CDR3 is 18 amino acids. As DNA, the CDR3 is TGCAGCGTGGGATTAGCGGGAGGGCCCCCCTCTAGCACAGATACGCAGTATTTT. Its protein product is CSVGLAGGPPSSTDTQYF.

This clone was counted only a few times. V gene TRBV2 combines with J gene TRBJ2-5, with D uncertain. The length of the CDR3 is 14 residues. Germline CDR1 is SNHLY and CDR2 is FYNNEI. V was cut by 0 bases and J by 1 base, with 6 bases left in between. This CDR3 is CASSEAPVQETQYF. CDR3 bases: TGTGCCAGCAGTGAAGCCCCAGTCCAAGAGACCCAGTACTTC.

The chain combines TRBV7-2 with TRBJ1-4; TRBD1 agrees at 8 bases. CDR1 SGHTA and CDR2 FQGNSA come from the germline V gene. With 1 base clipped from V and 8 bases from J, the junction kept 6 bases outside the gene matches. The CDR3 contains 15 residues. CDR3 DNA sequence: TGTGCCAGCAGCTTAGGGGACAGGAATTTCGAAAAACTGTTTTTT. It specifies CASSLGDRNFEKLFF.

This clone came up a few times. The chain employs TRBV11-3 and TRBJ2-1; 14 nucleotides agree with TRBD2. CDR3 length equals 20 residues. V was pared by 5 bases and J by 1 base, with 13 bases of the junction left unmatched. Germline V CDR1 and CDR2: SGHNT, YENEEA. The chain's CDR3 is CASSKKPGLAGARSYNEQFF. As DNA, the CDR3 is TGTGCCAGCAGCAAGAAACCGGGACTAGCGGGAGCCCGGTCCTACAATGAGCAGTTCTTC.